This T cell receptor (beta chain) was recorded in a study of spatial heterogeneity in lung cancer. Overall study context: Detection consistently yielded more beta chains than alpha chains.

This clonotype was observed a few times. Described time point: sample taken at primary tumor resection. In each case, whole RNA from tumor, nontumor lung or frozen PBMC was sequenced unsorted. MiXCR, run by TCRdb on the 5' RACE reads, gives a single entry per CDR3 protein. Of 85,000 to 100,000 distinct CDR3 sequences listed, approximately 12% are singletons. This CDR3 contains 16 residues. Trimming cost V 5 bases and J 4 bases, with 17 bases left between them. The sequenced sample was PBMCs, obtained at surgery. The chain joins TRBV12-3 or TRBV12-4 to TRBJ2-2; D unresolved. The sequence was obtained from a male donor with early-stage non-small cell lung cancer. The CDR3 loop reads CASSPHPGAGTGELFF. DNA of the CDR3: TGTGCCAGCAGTCCCCACCCAGGAGCCGGCACCGGGGAGCTGTTTTTT.